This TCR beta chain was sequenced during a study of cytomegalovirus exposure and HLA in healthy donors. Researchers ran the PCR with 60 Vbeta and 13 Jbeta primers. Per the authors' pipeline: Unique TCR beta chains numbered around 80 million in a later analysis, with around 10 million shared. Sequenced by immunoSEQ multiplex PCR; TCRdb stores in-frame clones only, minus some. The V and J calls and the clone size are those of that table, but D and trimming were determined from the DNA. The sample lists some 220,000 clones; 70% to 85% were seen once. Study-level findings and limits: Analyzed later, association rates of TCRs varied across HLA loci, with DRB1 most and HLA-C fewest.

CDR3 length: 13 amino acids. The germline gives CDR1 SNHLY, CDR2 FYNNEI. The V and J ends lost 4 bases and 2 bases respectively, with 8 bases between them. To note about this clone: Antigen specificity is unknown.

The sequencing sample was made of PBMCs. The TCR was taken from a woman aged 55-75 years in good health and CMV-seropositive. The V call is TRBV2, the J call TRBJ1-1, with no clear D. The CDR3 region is CASSGEFNTEAFF. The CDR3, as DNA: TGTGCCAGCAGTGGAGAATTTAACACTGAAGCTTTCTTT.